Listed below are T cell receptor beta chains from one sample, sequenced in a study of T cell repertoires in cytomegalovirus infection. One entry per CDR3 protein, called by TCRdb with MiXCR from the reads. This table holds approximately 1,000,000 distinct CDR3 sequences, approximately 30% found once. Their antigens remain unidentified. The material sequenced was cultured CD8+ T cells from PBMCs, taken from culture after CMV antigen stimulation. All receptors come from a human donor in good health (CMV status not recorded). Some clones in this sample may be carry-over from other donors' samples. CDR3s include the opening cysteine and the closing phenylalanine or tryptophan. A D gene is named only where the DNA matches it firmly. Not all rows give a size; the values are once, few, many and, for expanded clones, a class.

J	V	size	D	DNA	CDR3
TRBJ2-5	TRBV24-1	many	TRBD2	TGTGCCACCAGTGATCGGACTAGCGGGGGGGGTCTCTCAGAGACCCAGTACTTC	CATSDRTSGGGLSETQYF
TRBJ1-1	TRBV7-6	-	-	TGTGCCAGCAACTTAGCCGGGGGGGAAGCTTTCTTT	CASNLAGGEAFF
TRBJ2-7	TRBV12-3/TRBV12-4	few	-	TGTGCCAGCACCCTTTCCAGGGGGGTGCGGTACTTC	CASTLSRGVRYF
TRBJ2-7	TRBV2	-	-	TGTGCCAGCAGTGACACTTCCGAGCAGTACTTC	CASSDTSEQYF
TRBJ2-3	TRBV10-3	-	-	TGTGCCATCACCGAGACGGAAAGCACAGATACGCAGTATTTT	CAITETESTDTQYF
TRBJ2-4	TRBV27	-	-	TGTGCCAGCAGTCGGAATTACAATGCCAAAAACATTCAGTACTTC	CASSRNYNAKNIQYF
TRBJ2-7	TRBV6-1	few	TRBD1	TGTGCCAGTAACCGGGACAGACTAATCGAGCAGTACTTC	CASNRDRLIEQYF
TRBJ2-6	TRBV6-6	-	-	TGTGCCAGCAAAGGCGGGACCAACGTCCTGACTTTC	CASKGGTNVLTF
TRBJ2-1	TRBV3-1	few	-	TGTGCCAGCAGCCGCACTGAGCGTGTTGAGCAGTTCTTC	CASSRTERVEQFF
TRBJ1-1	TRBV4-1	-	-	TGCGCCAGCAGCCAAGATCCGGGGGTGGACACTGAAGCTTTCTTT	CASSQDPGVDTEAFF
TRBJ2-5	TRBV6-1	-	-	TGTGCCAGCTGGGACGAAAGGACGCCATGGGAGACCCAGTACTTC	CASWDERTPWETQYF
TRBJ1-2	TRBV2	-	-	TGTGCTAGCAGTGATTGGGCCCGAGGGCCCTATGGCTACACCTTC	CASSDWARGPYGYTF
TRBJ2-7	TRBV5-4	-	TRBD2	TGTGCCAGCAGCTTTGGTAGCGGGGGTCCCTACGAGCAGTACTTC	CASSFGSGGPYEQYF
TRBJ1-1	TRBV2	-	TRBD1	TGTGCCAGCAGTGAAGGGACAGGGGTTAACACTGAAGCTTTCTTT	CASSEGTGVNTEAFF
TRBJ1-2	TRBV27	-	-	TGTGCCAGCAGATCAGGTGGTCATGGCTACACCTTC	CASRSGGHGYTF
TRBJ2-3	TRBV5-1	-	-	TGCGCCAGCAGCCCCCGACTAGTTTCTCAAACAGATACGCAGTATTTT	CASSPRLVSQTDTQYF
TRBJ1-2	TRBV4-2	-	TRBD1	TGTGCCAGCAGCCAAGAAACAGGGGGCTTGAACTATGGCTACACCTTC	CASSQETGGLNYGYTF
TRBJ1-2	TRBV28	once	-	TGTGCCAGTTTATCAGAAACCAGGGGTACGATTAGCTACACCTTC	CASLSETRGTISYTF
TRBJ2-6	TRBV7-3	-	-	TGTGCCAGCAGCTACGCCGGGACTGGGGCCAACGTCCTGACTTTC	CASSYAGTGANVLTF
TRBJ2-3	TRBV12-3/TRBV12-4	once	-	TGTGCCAGCAGAGGCGGAGTATACACAGATACGCAGTATTTT	CASRGGVYTDTQYF
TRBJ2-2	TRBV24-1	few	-	TGTGCCACCTCCACCGCAGCGAACACCGGGGAGCTGTTTTTT	CATSTAANTGELFF
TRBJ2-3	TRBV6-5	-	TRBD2	TGTGCCAGCAGTACTAATCGACTAGCGGGGGAGCGTTCTAGCACAGATACGCAGTATTTT	CASSTNRLAGERSSTDTQYF
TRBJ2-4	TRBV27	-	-	TGTGCCAGCAGTTTATCAGGAGGGATTCAGTACTTC	CASSLSGGIQYF
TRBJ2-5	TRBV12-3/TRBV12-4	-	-	TGTGCCAGCAGTAACACCGAGACCTTGGGAGAGACCCAGTACTTC	CASSNTETLGETQYF
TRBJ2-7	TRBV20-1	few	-	TGCAGTGCTTTCCCAGGAGGGGGGGAAGTCTCCTACGAGCAGTACTTC	CSAFPGGGEVSYEQYF
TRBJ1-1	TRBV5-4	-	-	TGTGCCAGCAGCAATGACCTTGAGGGTGGGGGGGGTATGAACACTGAAGCTTTCTTT	CASSNDLEGGGGMNTEAFF
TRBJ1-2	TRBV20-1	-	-	TGCAGTGCTAGAGATTCGGGGGCCGATGGCTACACCTTC	CSARDSGADGYTF
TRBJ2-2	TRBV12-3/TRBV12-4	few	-	TGTGCCAGCAGTTTATGGGTTAGGGGTTATGGAGAACCCGCGAACACCGGGGAGCTGTTTTTT	CASSLWVRGYGEPANTGELFF
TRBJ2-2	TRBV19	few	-	TGTGCCAGTAGTATTCCTTACAGGGATGTGAACACCGGGGAGCTGTTTTTT	CASSIPYRDVNTGELFF
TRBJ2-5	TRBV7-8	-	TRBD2	TGTGCCAGCAGCTTAGAATCTAGCGGGGGGCGTGAGACCCAGTACTTC	CASSLESSGGRETQYF
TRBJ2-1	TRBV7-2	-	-	TGTGTCAGCAGCTTTGGTCCCTACAATGAGCAGTTCTTC	CVSSFGPYNEQFF
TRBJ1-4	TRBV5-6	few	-	TGTGCCAGCATCACACAAGGGAGGGATGAAAAACTGTTTTTT	CASITQGRDEKLFF
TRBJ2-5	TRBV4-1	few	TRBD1	TGCGCCAGCAGCCAGGCTTGGGACAGCGGACAGACCCAGTACTTC	CASSQAWDSGQTQYF
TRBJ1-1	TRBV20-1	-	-	TGCAGTGCTAGAGTATTTTACTCGAACACTGAAGCTTTCTTT	CSARVFYSNTEAFF
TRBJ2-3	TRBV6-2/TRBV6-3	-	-	TGTGCCAACAGTTATGTTGAATACTCCGATACGCAGTATTTT	CANSYVEYSDTQYF
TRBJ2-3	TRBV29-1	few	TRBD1	TGCAGCCTTCCCAACTTAGGGGGCGCTATATCAGATACGCAGTATTTT	CSLPNLGGAISDTQYF
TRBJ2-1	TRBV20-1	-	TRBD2	TGCAGTGCTAGAGACCCGTGGAGCGGGGGATACTACAATGAGCAGTTCTTC	CSARDPWSGGYYNEQFF
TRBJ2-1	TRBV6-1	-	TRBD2	TGTGCCAGCAGTAAGCCTCGGCGGGGGGGATTCAATGAGCAGTTCTTC	CASSKPRRGGFNEQFF
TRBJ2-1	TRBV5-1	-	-	TGCGCCAGCAGCTCCTCTATCAATGAGCAGTTCTTC	CASSSSINEQFF
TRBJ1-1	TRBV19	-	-	TGTGCCAGTAGTATGGGCGCCTACATGAACACTGAAGCTTTCTTT	CASSMGAYMNTEAFF
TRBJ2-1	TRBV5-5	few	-	TGTGCCAGCAGCTTGAGAGGGACGGTCAACAATGAGCAGTTCTTC	CASSLRGTVNNEQFF
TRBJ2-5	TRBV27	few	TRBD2	TGTGCCAGCAGTCTTGGGACTAGCTGGGAGACCCAGTACTTC	CASSLGTSWETQYF
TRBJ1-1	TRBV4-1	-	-	TGCGCCAGCAGCCAGGCTAGGCCGAACACTGAAGCTTTCTTT	CASSQARPNTEAFF
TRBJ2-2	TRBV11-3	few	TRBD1	TGTGCCAGCAGCGCCGGGACAGGGGACCTAAAGAACACCGGGGAGCTGTTTTTT	CASSAGTGDLKNTGELFF
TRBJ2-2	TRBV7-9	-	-	TGTGCCAGCAGCTTAGCTTCTCGACAGGCGAACACCGGGGAGCTGTTTTTT	CASSLASRQANTGELFF
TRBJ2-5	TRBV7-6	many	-	TGTGCCAGCAGTTTATGGTCGGGGTCTGGGGAGACCCAGTACTTC	CASSLWSGSGETQYF
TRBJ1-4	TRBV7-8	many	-	TGTGCCAGCAGCTTAGAGGCTAGGGTTCCAGCTAATGAAAAACTGTTTTTT	CASSLEARVPANEKLFF
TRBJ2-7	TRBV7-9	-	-	TGTGCCAGCAGCAAGCGGACAGTTCTAGGCTACGAGCAGTACTTC	CASSKRTVLGYEQYF